Listed below are T cell receptor beta chains from one sample, sequenced in a study of T cell responses to AZD1222 COVID-19 vaccine. Using immunoSEQ multiplex PCR, the repertoire was profiled, and TCRdb retains in-frame clones only, with some absent. The table lists about 140,000 clones, 85% to 95% of them singletons, with approximately 0.96% in the top ten. Specimen: peripheral blood, collected on day 0 of MenACWY control vaccination. The receptors derive from an adult in good health. CDR3s include the opening cysteine and the closing phenylalanine or tryptophan. Each record gives: CDR3 protein, CDR3 DNA, clone size, J gene, V gene, D gene. The D gene is left open where the match is weak. Where a row states a size, it is once, few, many or the class of an expanded clone; other rows omit it.

CASSQVSRGAGELFF,TGCGCCAGCAGCCAGGTGTCCCGGGGGGCCGGGGAGCTGTTTTTT,.,TRBJ2-2,TRBV4-3,TRBD2
CASSQDLGDYEQYF,TGCGCCAGCAGCCAAGATTTAGGGGACTACGAGCAGTACTTC,.,TRBJ2-7,TRBV4-1,.
CASSDPGESTDTQYF,TGTGCCAGCAGTGACCCGGGAGAGAGCACAGATACGCAGTATTTT,.,TRBJ2-3,TRBV6-1,.
CASSPGLAGLFF,TGTGCCAGCAGTCCCGGCCTCGCGGGCCTGTTCTTC,.,TRBJ2-1,TRBV2,.
CATSDIGQNYGYTF,TGTGCCACCAGTGATATTGGACAGAACTATGGCTACACCTTC,.,TRBJ1-2,TRBV24-1,.
CASSGSAGAGEQFF,TGTGCCAGTAGTGGGTCAGCGGGAGCTGGTGAGCAGTTCTTC,.,TRBJ2-1,TRBV19,TRBD2
CSVETGSVSGANVLTF,TGCAGCGTTGAGACAGGTTCCGTCTCTGGGGCCAACGTCCTGACTTTC,once,TRBJ2-6,TRBV29-1,.
CASSYSRQGMGGYTF,TGTGCCAGCAGTTACTCGCGACAGGGGATGGGCGGCTACACCTTC,.,TRBJ1-2,TRBV6-5,TRBD1
CASSPPKGRGTGNTIYF,TGTGCCAGCTCACCACCGAAGGGCAGGGGGACTGGAAACACCATATATTTT,.,TRBJ1-3,TRBV18,TRBD1
CASSIDRISQPQHF,TGTGCCAGTAGTATAGATCGGATTTCTCAGCCCCAGCATTTT,.,TRBJ1-5,TRBV19,.
CASSPRTSYTGELFF,TGTGCCAGCAGCCCCCGGACTAGCTACACCGGGGAGCTGTTTTTT,.,TRBJ2-2,TRBV7-2,TRBD2
CATPFFDQPQHF,TGCGCCACCCCCTTCTTCGATCAGCCCCAGCATTTT,.,TRBJ1-5,TRBV5-1,.
CASSDTWTKDQETQYF,TGCGCCAGCAGCGATACCTGGACGAAGGACCAAGAGACCCAGTACTTC,once,TRBJ2-5,TRBV5-1,.
CASSLSSSTPQHF,TGTGCCAGCAGTTTATCCAGCAGCACGCCCCAGCATTTT,once,TRBJ1-5,TRBV27,.
CASGLVLGGSTDTQYF,TGTGCTAGTGGTTTGGTACTCGGGGGGAGCACAGATACGCAGTATTTT,.,TRBJ2-3,TRBV12-5,TRBD2
CASSLEGTYNEQFF,TGCGCCAGCAGCTTGGAGGGAACCTACAATGAGCAGTTCTTC,.,TRBJ2-1,TRBV4-3,.
CASSPTGFAEAFF,TGTGCCAGCAGCCCCACAGGGTTTGCTGAAGCTTTCTTT,few,TRBJ1-1,TRBV11-2,.
CASTRETGSRNSPLHF,TGCGCCAGCACCCGGGAAACAGGGTCGAGGAATTCACCCCTCCACTTT,.,TRBJ1-6,TRBV5-1,.
CASRTGAMNTGELFF,TGTGCCAGCAGGACAGGGGCGATGAACACCGGGGAGCTGTTTTTT,.,TRBJ2-2,TRBV6-5,TRBD1
CASSTDREAGTDTQYF,TGTGCCAGTAGTACTGACAGGGAGGCTGGCACAGATACGCAGTATTTT,.,TRBJ2-3,TRBV19,.
CASSLFTTANTGELFF,TGTGCCAGCAGTTTATTTACGACAGCGAACACCGGGGAGCTGTTTTTT,.,TRBJ2-2,TRBV6-2/TRBV6-3,.
CASSSTPTIEGGDTEAFF,TGTGCCAGCAGCTCAACTCCCACTATTGAGGGGGGTGACACTGAAGCTTTCTTT,.,TRBJ1-1,TRBV7-9,.
CATSREGGRGDAEAFF,TGTGCCACCAGCAGAGAAGGAGGTCGGGGCGACGCCGAAGCTTTCTTT,.,TRBJ1-1,TRBV15,.
CASSFEERETQYF,TGTGCCAGCAGCTTCGAGGAGAGGGAGACCCAGTACTTC,.,TRBJ2-5,TRBV11-2,.
CASSLKRGGVDPQYF,TGTGCCAGCAGCTTAAAACGGGGGGGCGTGGACCCCCAGTACTTC,.,TRBJ2-5,TRBV7-9,TRBD2
CAIRVGVQGQETQYF,TGTGCCATCAGGGTGGGAGTACAGGGTCAAGAGACCCAGTACTTC,.,TRBJ2-5,TRBV10-3,.
CASSRGQGSASTEAFF,TGCGCCAGCAGTCGGGGACAGGGGTCCGCGAGCACTGAAGCTTTCTTT,.,TRBJ1-1,TRBV23-1,TRBD1
CASSSTPTSGYTF,TGTGCCAGCAGTTCGACACCTACTTCAGGCTACACCTTC,.,TRBJ1-2,TRBV12-3/TRBV12-4,.
CASSLRDRRTYEQYF,TGTGCCAGCAGCCTCCGGGACAGGCGCACCTACGAGCAGTACTTC,.,TRBJ2-7,TRBV11-2,TRBD1
CASSRSGQGEETQYF,TGTGCCAGCAGCCGATCGGGACAGGGAGAAGAGACCCAGTACTTC,.,TRBJ2-5,TRBV28,TRBD1
CASSRQGGYGYTF,TGTGCCAGCAGCAGACAGGGGGGATATGGCTACACCTTC,.,TRBJ1-2,TRBV12-3/TRBV12-4,TRBD1
CASSQDLASNYGYTF,TGCGCCAGCAGCCAAGATTTGGCGTCTAACTATGGCTACACCTTC,.,TRBJ1-2,TRBV4-3,.
CASSLPPFYGYTF,TGTGCCAGCAGCTTACCCCCCTTCTATGGCTACACCTTC,once,TRBJ1-2,TRBV5-4,.
CASSVAPDTEAFF,TGTGCCAGCAGCGTAGCCCCGGACACTGAAGCTTTCTTT,.,TRBJ1-1,TRBV9,.
CASSFAMNTEAFF,TGTGCCAGCAGTTTCGCGATGAACACTGAAGCTTTCTTT,.,TRBJ1-1,TRBV27,.
CASSPEGRSSRGGYTF,TGTGCCAGCTCACCCGAAGGGAGGAGTTCAAGGGGCGGCTACACCTTC,.,TRBJ1-2,TRBV18,.
CASSQVYGGVGLFF,TGTGCCAGCAGCCAAGTATACGGGGGTGTGGGGCTGTTTTTT,once,TRBJ1-4,TRBV3-1/TRBV3-2,.
CASSGRGGQTEAFF,TGTGCCAGCAGTGGCCGCGGGGGGCAAACTGAAGCTTTCTTT,.,TRBJ1-1,TRBV2,.
CASSPGTQSMNTEAFF,TGTGCCAGCTCACCGGGGACTCAGAGCATGAACACTGAAGCTTTCTTT,.,TRBJ1-1,TRBV18,.
CSASPAGLGDTQYF,TGCAGTGCTAGTCCGGCAGGGCTGGGAGATACGCAGTATTTT,.,TRBJ2-3,TRBV20-1,.
CATSKGPSGGQGRYQPQHF,TGTGCCACCAGCAAGGGCCCCTCGGGGGGACAGGGGCGTTATCAGCCCCAGCATTTT,.,TRBJ1-5,TRBV15,TRBD1